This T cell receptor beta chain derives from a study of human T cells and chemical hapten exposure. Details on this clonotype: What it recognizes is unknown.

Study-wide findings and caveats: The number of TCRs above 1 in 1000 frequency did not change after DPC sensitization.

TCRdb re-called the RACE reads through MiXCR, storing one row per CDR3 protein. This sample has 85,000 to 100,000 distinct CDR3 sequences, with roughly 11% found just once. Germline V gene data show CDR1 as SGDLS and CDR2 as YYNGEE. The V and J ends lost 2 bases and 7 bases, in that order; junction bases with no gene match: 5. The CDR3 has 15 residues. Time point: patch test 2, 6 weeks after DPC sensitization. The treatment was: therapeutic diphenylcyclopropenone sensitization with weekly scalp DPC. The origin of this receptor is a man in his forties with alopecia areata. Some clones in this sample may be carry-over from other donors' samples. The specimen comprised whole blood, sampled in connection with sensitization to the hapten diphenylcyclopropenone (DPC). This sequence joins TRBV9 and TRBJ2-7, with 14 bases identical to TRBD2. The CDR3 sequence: CASSVSGTSGSEQYF. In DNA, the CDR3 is TGTGCCAGCAGCGTTTCGGGGACTAGCGGGAGTGAGCAGTACTTC. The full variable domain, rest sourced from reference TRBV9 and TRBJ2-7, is DSGVTQTPKHLITATGQRVTLRCSPRSGDLSVYWYQQSLDQGLQFLIQYYNGEERAKGNILERFSAQQFPDLHSELNLSSLELGDSALYFCASSVSGTSGSEQYFGPGTRLTVT.